This T cell receptor (beta chain) was recorded in a study of CD8+ T cells in alopecia areata. Documented treatment: oral pan-JAK inhibitor, 5-10 mg twice daily. The CDR3 spans 16 residues. The junction had 4 bases not matched to a gene; V was cut back by 6 bases and J by 1 base. CDR1 is SGHAT, CDR2 FQNNGV, per germline. The study's findings and limits: Throughout tofacitinib, many expanded lesional clones continued to persist in scalp and blood.

Extraction and reverse transcription of RNA yielded cDNA as the sequencing template. The data were produced by immunoSEQ multiplex PCR, yet TCRdb's version contains in-frame clones alone and is incomplete. The sample consists of 150,000 to 200,000 clones, 50% to 70% of them appearing once. Notes on this clone: Its antigen remains unknown.

The gene calls are TRBV11-2 and TRBJ2-2, with 11 bases identical to TRBD2. This receptor was identified in a human donor with alopecia areata. Here the sequenced sample was CD4+ T cells sorted from blood, taken at week 4, from a patient treated with tofacitinib. CDR3 in DNA: TGTGCCAGCAGGGGCACTAGCGGGGGGAACACCGGGGAGCTGTTTTTT. As protein: CASRGTSGGNTGELFF.